These T cell receptor beta chains were read from a single sample in a study of CD8 T cells in ankylosing spondylitis. TCRdb re-analysed the 5' RACE reads in MiXCR, keeping a single row per CDR3 protein. Among just over 300,000 distinct CDR3 sequences listed, less than 25% were seen once. Sequenced: blood, either unsorted or a sorted T cell fraction (not recorded which). Receptors were obtained from a female donor with ankylosing spondylitis or in good health (not recorded which). CDR3s include the opening cysteine and the closing phenylalanine or tryptophan.

v_call	j_call	cdr3_aa
TRBV7-2	TRBJ2-2	CASSLVDPTGELFF
TRBV29-1	TRBJ1-2	CSVRLTDRPSGYTF
TRBV6-5	TRBJ1-1	CASSYARNTEAFF
TRBV12-3/TRBV12-4	TRBJ2-3	CASSAGGTRHTDTQYF
TRBV19	TRBJ2-1	CASSIPSNEQFF
TRBV20-1	TRBJ2-2	CSAGQAGGSTGELFF
TRBV20-1	TRBJ2-1	CSAPEASGRADEQFF
TRBV25-1	TRBJ2-7	CASSETGIAGEQYF
TRBV30	TRBJ1-2	CAWNLDRLLYGYTF
TRBV29-1	TRBJ1-5	CSVAGDSNQPQHF
TRBV20-1	TRBJ1-1	CSASRSRGTEAFF
TRBV25-1	TRBJ1-2	CVSSQGYGYTF
TRBV20-1	TRBJ2-1	CSALTGSFYNEQFF
TRBV5-1	TRBJ2-2	CASNRRVGHTGELFF
TRBV20-1	TRBJ1-1	CSGRVKNTEAFF
TRBV5-1	TRBJ1-1	CASSFVPGQEFTEAFF
TRBV29-1	TRBJ2-5	CSVGTQQETQYF
TRBV20-1	TRBJ2-5	CSATFGMETQYF
TRBV29-1	TRBJ2-5	CSVTTTGAETQYF
TRBV20-1	TRBJ2-1	CSARDPLAGFEQFF
TRBV20-1	TRBJ1-2	CSPREEIYGYTF
TRBV10-3	TRBJ1-3	CAIGGASGNTIYF
TRBV6-2/TRBV6-3	TRBJ1-2	CASSYVDTDYGYTF
TRBV5-4	TRBJ1-6	CASSGDSLNSPLHF
TRBV5-1	TRBJ1-2	CASSSETARYGYTF
TRBV5-6	TRBJ1-1	CASCRGLGTEAFF
TRBV6-1	TRBJ2-2	CASSARQGNTGELFF
TRBV6-5	TRBJ2-1	CASINKKNEQFF
TRBV25-1	TRBJ2-7	CASIADRGYEQYF
TRBV6-2/TRBV6-3	TRBJ2-7	CASSPSAYSYEQYF
TRBV7-2	TRBJ2-3	CASSITDTQYF
TRBV20-1	TRBJ2-1	CSARDGDSGINEQFF
TRBV10-3	TRBJ2-5	CAISDRDQETQYF
TRBV12-3/TRBV12-4	TRBJ2-7	CASRPPGTGRYEQYF
TRBV29-1	TRBJ2-7	CSVEGQGGRGEQYF
TRBV12-3/TRBV12-4	TRBJ1-5	CASRPGTEIQPQHF
TRBV4-3	TRBJ1-5	CASSLYRNQPQHF